Each of the 9 T cell receptor beta chains below was sequenced from the same sample in a study of human T cells and chemical hapten exposure (dated by TCRdb to the early 2020s). In the paper's terms, the time point label means: pre-sensitization, week 0. The sample's treatment or condition label is to be understood as: therapeutic diphenylcyclopropenone sensitization with weekly scalp DPC. The library relied on RACE. The data were produced on a NextSeq 500. In TCRdb, the public reads were trimmed at Q25 with fastp and aligned with MiXCR, with productive beta chains retained. Records with the same CDR3 protein are collapsed into one entry carrying the most frequent genes and DNA. The sample table contains 95,000 to 150,000 distinct CDR3 sequences; only one count was recorded for about 14% of them. The ten largest clones capture 2.8% of the sample. This material consisted of whole blood, taken in connection with sensitization to the hapten diphenylcyclopropenone (DPC). Receptors were obtained from a woman between 18 and 30 years old with alopecia areata. Some clones in this sample may be carry-over from other donors' samples.

This sequence joins TRBV6-5 and TRBJ1-4; D is possibly TRBD1 (6 bases). Germline lookup yields CDR1 MNHEY and CDR2 SVGAGI. Trimming removed 2 bases at V and 3 bases at J, with 10 bases between. CDR3 length equals 15 residues. The CDR3 bases are TGTGCCAGCAGTTACGAGGGGGACCCTAATGAAAAACTGTTTTTT. As protein: CASSYEGDPNEKLFF.

The rearrangement uses TRBV20-1 and TRBJ1-6; D possibly corresponds to TRBD1 (5 bases). V was cut by 0 bases and J by 9 bases, with 15 bases left in between. The CDR3 length is 15 residues. Germline V CDR1 and CDR2: DFQATT, SNEGSKA (reference sequence). The CDR3 loop reads CSARDHGGLASPLHF. The CDR3 DNA reads TGCAGTGCTAGAGATCACGGGGGGTTGGCTTCACCCCTCCACTTT.

The chain uses TRBV5-1 and TRBJ1-2, with no clear D. The V and J ends lost 4 bases and 4 bases respectively, with 14 bases between them. CDR3 length: 14 residues. CDR1 SGHRS and CDR2 YFSETQ come from the germline V gene. CDR3 sequence reads: CASSPDGNSYGYTF. CDR3 nucleotides: TGCGCCAGCAGCCCGGACGGGAATAGCTATGGCTACACCTTC. Together with reference TRBV5-1 and TRBJ1-2, the CDR3 gives the full variable domain: KAGVTQTPRYLIKTRGQQVTLSCSPISGHRSVSWYQQTPGQGLQFLFEYFSETQRNKGNFPGRFSGRQFSNSRSEMNVSTLELGDSALYLCASSPDGNSYGYTFGSGTRLTVV.

This chain uses TRBV6-2 or TRBV6-3 with TRBJ2-5; D remains ambiguous. There are 12 residues in the CDR3. Per the germline V gene, CDR1 is MNHEY and CDR2 is SVGEGT. The germline V and J ends were trimmed by 6 bases and 2 bases, with 7 bases remaining between them. CDR3 amino acids: CASSRRQETQYF. The DNA for the CDR3 is TGTGCCAGCAGCCGCCGACAAGAGACCCAGTACTTC.

In its sample, this clonotype was seen a few times. V is TRBV7-8 and J is TRBJ1-3, with D hard to call. CDR3 length equals 13 residues. Between the trimmed V and J ends, which lost 4 bases and 2 bases, there was a span of 6 bases. The germline V gene has CDR1 SGHVS and CDR2 FQNEAQ. The CDR3 nucleotides are TGTGCCAGCAGCTCTCCGACTGGAAACACCATATATTTT. This translates into CASSSPTGNTIYF.

At least ten counts were recorded for this clonotype. The chain links TRBV4-2 to TRBJ2-1, with 7 bases that match TRBD2. This CDR3 comprises 16 residues. Unmatched junction bases numbered 6, after V lost 0 bases and J lost 4 bases. Germline loops: CDR1 LGHNA, CDR2 YNFKEQ. The CDR3 DNA is TGTGCCAGCAGCCAAGACCAAGCGGGGAGGTACAATGAGCAGTTCTTC. This codes for CASSQDQAGRYNEQFF.

Ten or more counts support this clonotype. The genes are TRBV28 and TRBJ1-2; 7 bases fit TRBD1. The germline V gene has CDR1 MDHEN and CDR2 SYDVKM. The J segment lost 4 bases and the V segment lost 6 bases, leaving 8 bases of the junction unmatched. The CDR3 runs 14 residues. This CDR3 is CASRSTGPPYGYTF. The DNA of the CDR3 is TGTGCCAGCAGGTCGACAGGGCCCCCCTATGGCTACACCTTC.

This chain's CDR3 is CASSLEVMRGYTF. The CDR3 nucleotides are TGTGCCAGCAGTTTAGAGGTGATGCGCGGCTACACCTTC. V and J are TRBV12-3 or TRBV12-4 and TRBJ1-2, with D unclear. This CDR3 is 13 amino acids long. V was pared by 1 base and J by 8 bases, with 11 bases between.

In this sample, this clonotype turned up a few times. The genes are TRBV30 and TRBJ2-7; tentatively, D is TRBD1 or TRBD2 (5 bases each). V gave up 3 bases and J gave up 2 bases, with 8 bases separating them. Germline-derived CDR1 and CDR2 are GTSNPN and SVGIG (reference sequence). The CDR3 runs 12 residues. The CDR3 loop reads CAWRRGPYEQYF. CDR3 bases: TGTGCCTGGAGGAGGGGACCCTACGAGCAGTACTTC.